The 9 T cell receptor beta chains below were found in one sample sequenced in a study. Each CDR3 protein is one row after TCRdb ran MiXCR on the 5' RACE reads. The data contain approximately 44,000 distinct CDR3 sequences, 29% of them singletons. Sample: memory CD4+ T cells sorted from a lymph node. The subset here: memory CD4+ T cells, CD4+CD45RO+CD25-. The receptor set was obtained from a female donor with breast cancer.

Comment on this clonotype: A read error is possible here, since a much larger clone lies one base away. The chain is built from TRBV12-3 or TRBV12-4 and TRBJ2-5; TRBD1 aligns across 7 bases. This CDR3 has 14 amino acids. As DNA, the CDR3 is TGTACCAGCAGTTTAACAGGGGTCAGAGAGACCCAGTACTTC. Translated: CTSSLTGVRETQYF.

This clonotype has more than one count but fewer than ten. The genes are TRBV20-1 and TRBJ2-1; TRBD2 matches at 9 bases. The CDR3 sequence is 15 residues long. V was pared by 6 bases and J by 2 bases, with 8 bases of the junction left unmatched. Germline loops: CDR1 DFQATT, CDR2 SNEGSKA (reference sequence). The CDR3 loop is CSAALGLAAYNEQFF. CDR3 coding DNA: TGCAGTGCGGCCTTGGGACTAGCAGCCTACAATGAGCAGTTCTTC.

V gene TRBV5-1 combines with J gene TRBJ2-3; D call uncertain. CDR1 SGHRS and CDR2 YFSETQ come from the germline V gene. CDR3 length equals 14 residues. The V and J ends lost 1 base and 2 bases respectively, with 8 bases between them. The CDR3 spells CASSLKDSTDTQYF. In DNA, the CDR3 is TGCGCCAGCAGCTTGAAGGATTCCACAGATACGCAGTATTTT.

This chain connects TRBV29-1 to TRBJ2-2; TRBD1 agrees at 9 bases. In germline, CDR1 is SQVTM, CDR2 ANQGSEA. After removal of 2 bases from V and 5 bases from J, the junction contained 6 bases not matched to a gene. The CDR3 sequence is 15 residues long. CDR3 in DNA: TGCAGCGTTGAACCCAAAGGGACAGGGACCGGGGAGCTGTTTTTT. Its protein is CSVEPKGTGTGELFF.

This clonotype was found many times. V gene TRBV6-5 combines with J gene TRBJ2-7; 7 nucleotides match TRBD2. This CDR3 spans 15 amino acids. From germline, CDR1 is MNHEY and CDR2 SVGAGI. After removal of 2 bases from V and 6 bases from J, the junction contained 10 bases not matched to a gene. The DNA of the CDR3 is TGTGCCAGCAGTTACGACCCGGGGACTACGGCCGAGCAGTACTTC. Its translation is CASSYDPGTTAEQYF.

This clonotype was seen more than once but under ten times. The V gene is TRBV4-2, the J gene TRBJ2-2; 7 bases agree with TRBD1. The CDR3 loop spans 16 amino acids. Unmatched junction bases numbered 3, after V lost 2 bases and J lost 0 bases. Germline assignment: CDR1 LGHNA and CDR2 YNFKEQ. This CDR3 is CASSQPTGANTGELFF. The CDR3, as DNA: TGTGCCAGCAGCCAACCCACAGGGGCGAACACCGGGGAGCTGTTTTTT.

The CDR3 DNA reads as TGTGCCAGCAGTTTAACGGTCTACGAGCAGTACTTC. It encodes CASSLTVYEQYF. V is TRBV12-3 or TRBV12-4 and J is TRBJ2-7, with no clear D. CDR3 length: 12 amino acids. V dropped 2 bases and J dropped 3 bases, with 5 bases sitting between them.

The CDR3 region is CASSSDRGEPQHF. CDR3 nucleotides: TGTGCCAGCAGTTCCGACAGGGGTGAGCCCCAGCATTTT. The V and J genes are TRBV27 and TRBJ1-5; 8 nucleotides align to TRBD1. This CDR3 region has 13 residues. V lost 4 bases and J lost 8; bases outside the gene matches: 4. Germline CDR1 MNHEY, CDR2 SMNVEV (reference sequence).

The chain couples TRBV28 to TRBJ2-3, with D unresolved. The CDR3 length is 16 residues. CDR1 is MDHEN and CDR2 is SYDVKM in the germline V gene. V was pared by 5 bases and J by 2 bases, with 17 bases between. The CDR3 DNA follows: TGTGCCAGCAGTACCTCGGGCCCGTGGAACACAGATACGCAGTATTTT. It yields the protein CASSTSGPWNTDTQYF. The full variable domain, in which reference TRBV28 and TRBJ2-3 provide the parts outside the CDR3, is DVKVTQSSRYLVKRTGEKVFLECVQDMDHENMFWYRQDPGLGLRLIYFSYDVKMKEKGDIPEGYSVSREKKERFSLILESASTNQTSMYLCASSTSGPWNTDTQYFGPGTRLTVL.